What follows are 26 T cell receptor beta chains derived from one specimen sequenced in a study of CD8 T cells in Susac syndrome. Reverse transcription used roughly 0.5 to 1 ug RNA and random hexamers. TCRdb used MiXCR to reprocess the immunoSEQ multiplex PCR reads, holding one entry per CDR3 protein. This table holds 100,000 to 150,000 distinct CDR3 sequences, about 94% found once. The material sequenced was CD4+ T cells from PBMCs. The source is a human donor in good health.

The rearrangement uses TRBV20-1 and TRBJ2-1; 10 bases map to TRBD2. CDR1 and CDR2 from the germline V gene are DFQATT and SNEGSKA (reference sequence). The length of the CDR3 is 15 residues. The J segment lost 3 bases and the V segment lost 1 base, leaving 3 bases of the junction unmatched. CDR3: CSARAAGGFYNEQFF. The CDR3 DNA reads TGCAGTGCTAGAGCAGCGGGGGGGTTCTACAATGAGCAGTTCTTC.

The chain couples TRBV12-3 or TRBV12-4 to TRBJ2-1; D unresolved. Trimming took 1 base from V and 9 from J, leaving 13 bases between them. The length of the CDR3 is 14 residues. The CDR3 reads CASSLGQLHGEQFF. In nucleotides, the CDR3 is TGTGCCAGCAGTTTAGGTCAGCTCCACGGTGAGCAGTTCTTC.

The rearrangement links TRBV14 to TRBJ2-3, with TRBD2 matching 10 bases. Germline loops: CDR1 SGHDN, CDR2 FVKESK. J lost 0 bases, V lost 1 base, and 7 bases had no gene match. This CDR3 is 18 amino acids long. The CDR3 region has the DNA TGTGCCAGCAGCCAAGGTGCTAGCGGGAGCCTCAGCACAGATACGCAGTATTTT. It translates to CASSQGASGSLSTDTQYF. Full variable domain (remainder filled in from reference TRBV14 and TRBJ2-3): EAGVTQFPSHSVIEKGQTVTLRCDPISGHDNLYWYRRVMGKEIKFLLHFVKESKQDESGMPNNRFLAERTGGTYSTLKVQPAELEDSGVYFCASSQGASGSLSTDTQYFGPGTRLTVL.

The rearrangement links TRBV7-2 to TRBJ1-2, with D unclear. V dropped 2 bases and J dropped 1 base, with 8 bases sitting between them. CDR1 is SGHTA and CDR2 is FQGNSA in the germline V gene. This CDR3 region has 14 residues. The chain's CDR3 is CASSLQSFNYGYTF. The CDR3 DNA reads as TGTGCCAGCAGCTTACAGTCTTTTAACTATGGCTACACCTTC.

The J gene is TRBJ1-1, the V gene TRBV23-1, with D tentatively TRBD1 (6 bases). TRBV23-1 is annotated as an ORF whose role is uncertain. The V end was cut by 2 bases, the J end by 3 bases, with 16 bases between. The CDR3 contains 16 residues. CDR3 protein: CASSQRYPGEDTEAFF. The CDR3 DNA reads as TGCGCCAGCAGTCAAAGGTACCCAGGGGAAGACACTGAAGCTTTCTTT.

This chain links TRBV27 with TRBJ1-1; 7 nucleotides match TRBD1. From germline, CDR1 is MNHEY and CDR2 SMNVEV (reference sequence). Germline trimming cut 5 bases from V and 0 bases from J; bases unmatched to any gene: 15. The CDR3 spans 18 residues. As DNA, the CDR3 is TGTGCCAGCAGTCCCCCTGACAGGGTCGGTTGGTTGAACACTGAAGCTTTCTTT. Encoded protein: CASSPPDRVGWLNTEAFF.

The chain recombines TRBV3-1 with TRBJ2-7; D unresolved. Germline V gene sequence: CDR1 LGHDT, CDR2 YNNKEL (reference sequence). CDR3 length: 13 amino acids. V lost 4 bases, J lost 3 bases, and 10 bases lay in between. CDR3 sequence (DNA): TGTGCCAGCAGCCCACGAGCCGGCTACGAGCAGTACTTC. Its protein is CASSPRAGYEQYF.

This chain uses TRBV2 with TRBJ2-3, with 10 nucleotides matching TRBD1. The CDR3 runs to 15 residues. Losses at the gene ends were 7 bases for V and 3 bases for J; bases not matched to a gene: 7. Germline CDR1 and CDR2: SNHLY and FYNNEI. The DNA of the CDR3 is TGTGCCAGCACAGGACAGGGGGTTAGAACAGATACGCAGTATTTT. It specifies CASTGQGVRTDTQYF.

The chain employs TRBV6-2 or TRBV6-3 and TRBJ1-5; D not resolved. This CDR3 is 13 amino acids long. Germline V lookup: CDR1 MNHEY, CDR2 SVGEGT. Trimming removed 5 bases from V and 6 bases from J, with 11 bases in between. CDR3 amino acids: CASSQRVAQPQHF. DNA for the CDR3: TGTGCCAGCAGTCAGAGGGTTGCTCAGCCCCAGCATTTT.

The chain is built from TRBV6-1 and TRBJ1-5, with 7 bases fitting TRBD1. The junction had 11 bases not matched to a gene; V was cut back by 8 bases and J by 4 bases. This CDR3 region has 15 residues. Germline CDR1 is MNHNS and CDR2 is SASEGT. CDR3: CASEPRDSRNQPQHF. The CDR3 bases are TGTGCCAGCGAGCCGCGGGACAGTCGAAATCAGCCCCAGCATTTT.

The rearrangement links TRBV6-4 to TRBJ2-2; D is undetermined. The CDR3 is 12 amino acids. The V and J ends lost 5 bases and 3 bases respectively, with 4 bases between them. Germline V gives CDR1 MRHNA, CDR2 SNTAGT. The CDR3 nucleotides are TGTGCCAGCAGTCACGACACCGGGGAGCTGTTTTTT. Translation gives CASSHDTGELFF.

CDR3 sequence: CASTLAYTEAFF. The CDR3 nucleotides are TGTGCCAGCACCCTAGCCTACACTGAAGCTTTCTTT. The chain carries TRBV7-2 and TRBJ1-1; D ambiguous. CDR3 length equals 12 residues. CDR1 SGHTA and CDR2 FQGNSA come from the germline V gene. Trimming stripped 7 bases from V and 3 bases from J, with 9 bases between.

The chain carries TRBV20-1 and TRBJ1-4, with D hard to call. The CDR3 covers 13 residues. The V end lost 3 bases, the J end lost 4 bases, and 9 bases lay between the germline ends. The germline V gene has CDR1 DFQATT and CDR2 SNEGSKA (reference sequence). CDR3: CSASKIDNEKLFF. CDR3 DNA: TGCAGTGCTAGTAAGATAGATAATGAAAAACTGTTTTTT.

The chain recombines TRBV20-1 with TRBJ2-7; the D gene could be TRBD1 or TRBD2 (5 bases each). With 3 bases removed from V and 0 bases from J, the gap between germline ends came to 12 bases. The CDR3 runs 14 residues. Germline-derived CDR1 and CDR2 are DFQATT and SNEGSKA (reference sequence). CDR3 DNA: TGCAGTGCTAGCTCCGGGACGGTCTCCTACGAGCAGTACTTC. Amino acid sequence: CSASSGTVSYEQYF.

The rearrangement joins TRBV20-1 to TRBJ1-2; 9 positions agree with TRBD1. Germline loops: CDR1 DFQATT, CDR2 SNEGSKA (reference sequence). With V trimmed by 6 bases and J by 5 bases, 10 bases remained unmatched. The CDR3 has 14 residues. The CDR3 loop is CSASDRGIGYGYTF. The DNA of the CDR3 is TGCAGTGCATCTGACAGGGGGATCGGATATGGCTACACCTTC.

This chain joins TRBV7-9 and TRBJ2-2; D possibly uses TRBD1 or TRBD2 (6 bases each). The V gene lost 3 bases and the J gene lost 5 bases, with 13 bases spanning the gap. From germline, CDR1 is SEHNR and CDR2 FQNEAQ (reference sequence). This CDR3 contains 15 residues. This CDR3 reads CASSLEGGGTGELFF. The CDR3 nucleotides read TGTGCCAGCAGCTTGGAGGGGGGAGGAACCGGGGAGCTGTTTTTT.

The chain links TRBV29-1 to TRBJ1-6; D not resolved. V shed 7 bases and J shed 10 bases, with 20 bases lying between them. The CDR3 spans 14 residues. Germline-derived CDR1 and CDR2 are SQVTM and ANQGSEA. The CDR3 nucleotides read TGCAGCGACGATGGACGGAGTACCACCTCACCCCTCCACTTT. It translates to CSDDGRSTTSPLHF.

The CDR3 protein is CASSQRTSGPEQYF. In DNA, the CDR3 is TGTGCCAGCAGCCAGCGGACTAGCGGCCCCGAGCAGTACTTC. The V call is TRBV3-1, the J call TRBJ2-7; 10 bases agree with TRBD2. Germline-derived CDR1 and CDR2 are LGHDT and YNNKEL (reference sequence). CDR3 length equals 14 residues. V gave up 3 bases and J gave up 6 bases; unmatched junction bases: 5.

The chain couples TRBV7-9 to TRBJ2-1; 11 nucleotides align to TRBD2. Germline values: CDR1 SEHNR, CDR2 FQNEAQ (reference sequence). The CDR3 is made up of 13 amino acids. V lost 4 bases and J lost 15; bases outside the gene matches: 8. The CDR3 coding sequence is TGTGCCAGCAGCTCGACTAGCGGGACGGCTCCGTTCTTC. Translated: CASSSTSGTAPFF. The entire variable domain, with the rest obtained from reference TRBV7-9 and TRBJ2-1, is as follows: DTGVSQNPRHKITKRGQNVTFRCDPISEHNRLYWYRQTLGQGPEFLTYFQNEAQLEKSRLLSDRFSAERPKGSFSTLEIQRTEQGDSAMYLCASSSTSGTAPFFGPGTRLTVL.

The gene calls are TRBV2 and TRBJ2-7, with D perhaps TRBD2 (6 bases). Between the trimmed V and J ends, which lost 2 bases and 3 bases, there was a span of 14 bases. This CDR3 comprises 15 residues. Germline values: CDR1 SNHLY, CDR2 FYNNEI. The CDR3 coding sequence is TGTGCCAGCAGTGAAAGACGGGACTGGGGCTACGAGCAGTACTTC. Its translation: CASSERRDWGYEQYF.

V gene TRBV28 combines with J gene TRBJ1-5, with a possible D match to TRBD1 (5 bases). This CDR3 region has 18 residues. Germline CDR1 reads MDHEN; CDR2 reads SYDVKM. Trimming took off 4 bases at V and 6 bases at J, with 25 bases between the two ends. The CDR3 loop reads CASSSPHSGDPLSQPQHF. As DNA, the CDR3 is TGTGCCAGCAGTTCACCCCACAGCGGGGACCCTTTGAGTCAGCCCCAGCATTTT.

This chain uses TRBV12-3 or TRBV12-4 with TRBJ1-1; no clear D gene. This CDR3 is 14 amino acids long. V was shortened by 1 base and J by 1 base, with 7 bases between the two germline ends. In DNA form, the CDR3 reads TGTGCCAGCAGTTTAGGGCAGACGAACACTGAAGCTTTCTTT. Protein product: CASSLGQTNTEAFF.

This clonotype was observed a single time. The J gene is TRBJ2-7, the V gene TRBV5-1; 9 bases fit TRBD2. The CDR3 is 15 residues long. V gave up 4 bases and J gave up 6 bases; unmatched junction bases: 11. Per germline, CDR1 SGHRS and CDR2 YFSETQ. The CDR3 loop is CASSPIPAGGSEQYF. In DNA form, the CDR3 reads TGCGCCAGCAGCCCCATCCCAGCGGGAGGTAGCGAGCAGTACTTC. The whole variable domain, remainder taken from reference TRBV5-1 and TRBJ2-7, is KAGVTQTPRYLIKTRGQQVTLSCSPISGHRSVSWYQQTPGQGLQFLFEYFSETQRNKGNFPGRFSGRQFSNSRSEMNVSTLELGDSALYLCASSPIPAGGSEQYFGPGTRLTVT.

This chain joins TRBV2 and TRBJ1-2; the D gene is possibly TRBD1 (6 bases). Trimming shortened V by 8 bases and J by 4 bases, and 14 bases separated the two germline ends. Germline CDR1 reads SNHLY; CDR2 reads FYNNEI. This CDR3 has 13 amino acids. Here the CDR3 DNA reads TGTGCCAGCTGGACAGAGAGTCTCTATGGCTACACCTTC. This translates into CASWTESLYGYTF.

V gene TRBV3-1 combines with J gene TRBJ2-7; possibly TRBD2 for D (6 bases). The CDR3 consists of 16 residues. Germline V gene data show CDR1 as LGHDT and CDR2 as YNNKEL (reference sequence). V dropped 0 bases and J dropped 5 bases, with 17 bases sitting between them. The CDR3 nucleotides read TGTGCCAGCAGCCAAGAGCGGGGCTCCCCTGGAGACGAGCAGTACTTC. As protein: CASSQERGSPGDEQYF.

V and J are TRBV20-1 and TRBJ1-1; 9 nucleotides agree with TRBD1. Germline CDR1 DFQATT, CDR2 SNEGSKA (reference sequence). This CDR3 is built from 15 residues. V trimming: 0 bases; J trimming: 2 bases; junction bases outside the gene matches: 4. The CDR3 nucleotides read TGCAGTGCTAGAGATAGGACAGGGGTTAACACTGAAGCTTTCTTT. It codes for CSARDRTGVNTEAFF.